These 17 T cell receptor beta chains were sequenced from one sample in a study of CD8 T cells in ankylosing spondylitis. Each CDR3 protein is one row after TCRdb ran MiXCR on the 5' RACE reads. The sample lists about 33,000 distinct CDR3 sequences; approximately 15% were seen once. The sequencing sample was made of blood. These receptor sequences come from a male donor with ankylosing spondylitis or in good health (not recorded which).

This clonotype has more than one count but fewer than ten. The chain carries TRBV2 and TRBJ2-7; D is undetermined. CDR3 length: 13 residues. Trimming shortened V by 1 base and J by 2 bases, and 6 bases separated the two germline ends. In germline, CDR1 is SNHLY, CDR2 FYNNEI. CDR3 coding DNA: TGTGCCAGCAGTGAAGGGGGTCCCTACGAGCAGTACTTC. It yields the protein CASSEGGPYEQYF.

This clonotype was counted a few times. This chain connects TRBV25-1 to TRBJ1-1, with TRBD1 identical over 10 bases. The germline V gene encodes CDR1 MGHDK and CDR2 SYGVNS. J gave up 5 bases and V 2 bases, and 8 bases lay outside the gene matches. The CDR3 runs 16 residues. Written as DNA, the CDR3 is TGTGCCAGCAGTGAAAGCCCCGGGACAGGGGAGACTGAAGCTTTCTTT. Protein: CASSESPGTGETEAFF. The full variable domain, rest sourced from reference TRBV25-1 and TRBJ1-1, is EADIYQTPRYLVIGTGKKITLECSQTMGHDKMYWYQQDPGMELHLIHYSYGVNSTEKGDLSSESTVSRIRTEHFPLTLESARPSHTSQYLCASSESPGTGETEAFFGQGTRLTVV.

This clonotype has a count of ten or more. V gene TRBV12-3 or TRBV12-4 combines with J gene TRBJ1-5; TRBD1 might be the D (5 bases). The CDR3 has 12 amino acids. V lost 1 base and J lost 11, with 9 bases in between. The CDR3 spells CASSLGGRSQHF. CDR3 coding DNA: TGTGCCAGCAGTTTAGGGGGGAGGTCCCAGCATTTT.

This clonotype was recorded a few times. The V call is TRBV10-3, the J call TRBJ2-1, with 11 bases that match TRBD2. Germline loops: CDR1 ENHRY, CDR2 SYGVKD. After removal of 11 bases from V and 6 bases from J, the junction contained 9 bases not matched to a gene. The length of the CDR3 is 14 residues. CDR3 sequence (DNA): TGTGCCTCCTCGGGACTAGCGGTTTTCAATGAGCAGTTCTTC. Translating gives CASSGLAVFNEQFF.

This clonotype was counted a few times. In DNA, the CDR3 is TGTGCCAGCAGGCCCCGGGCCAGCCTTCGGGCTTTCTTT. This codes for CASRPRASLRAFF. The chain has TRBV12-3 or TRBV12-4 and TRBJ1-1, with unresolved D. V dropped 6 bases and J dropped 11 bases, with 19 bases sitting between them. CDR3 size: 13 residues.

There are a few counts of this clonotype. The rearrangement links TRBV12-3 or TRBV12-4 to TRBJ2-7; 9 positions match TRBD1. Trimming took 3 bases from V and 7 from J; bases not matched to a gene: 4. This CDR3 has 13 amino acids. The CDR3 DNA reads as TGTGCCAGCAGTTTTCGGACAGGGGATGAGCAGTACTTC. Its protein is CASSFRTGDEQYF.

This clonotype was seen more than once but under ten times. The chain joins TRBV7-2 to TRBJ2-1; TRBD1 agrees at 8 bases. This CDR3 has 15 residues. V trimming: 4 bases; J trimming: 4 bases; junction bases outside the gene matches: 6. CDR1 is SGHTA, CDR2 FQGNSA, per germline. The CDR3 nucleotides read TGTGCCAGCAGCTCCCAGGGGGCTGCATACAATGAGCAGTTCTTC. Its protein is CASSSQGAAYNEQFF.

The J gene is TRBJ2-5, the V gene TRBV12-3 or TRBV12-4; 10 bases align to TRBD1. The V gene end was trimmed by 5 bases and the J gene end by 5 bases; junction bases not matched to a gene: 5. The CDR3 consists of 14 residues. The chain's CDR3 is CASSPRDRGETQYF. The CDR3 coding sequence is TGTGCCAGCAGTCCCCGGGACAGGGGCGAGACCCAGTACTTC.

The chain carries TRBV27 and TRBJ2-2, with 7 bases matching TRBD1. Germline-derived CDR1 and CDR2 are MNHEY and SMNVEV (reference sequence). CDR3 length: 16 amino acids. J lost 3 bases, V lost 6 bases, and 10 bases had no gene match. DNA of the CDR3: TGTGCCAGCAGAAGACAGGGAACGGAGGACACCGGGGAGCTGTTTTTT. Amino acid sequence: CASRRQGTEDTGELFF.

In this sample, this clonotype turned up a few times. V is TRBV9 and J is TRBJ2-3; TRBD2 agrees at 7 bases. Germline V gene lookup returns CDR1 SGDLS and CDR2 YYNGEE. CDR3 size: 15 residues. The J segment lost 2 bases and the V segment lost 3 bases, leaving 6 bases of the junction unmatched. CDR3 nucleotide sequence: TGTGCCAGCAGCGCGACGGGGGACTACACAGATACGCAGTATTTT. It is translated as CASSATGDYTDTQYF.

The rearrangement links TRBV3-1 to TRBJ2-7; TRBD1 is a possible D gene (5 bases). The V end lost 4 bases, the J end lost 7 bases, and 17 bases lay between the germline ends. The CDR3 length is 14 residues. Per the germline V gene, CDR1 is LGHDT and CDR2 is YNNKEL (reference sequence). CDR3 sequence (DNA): TGTGCCAGCAGCCCAACAGGCATCACTGGGGAGCAGTACTTC. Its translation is CASSPTGITGEQYF.

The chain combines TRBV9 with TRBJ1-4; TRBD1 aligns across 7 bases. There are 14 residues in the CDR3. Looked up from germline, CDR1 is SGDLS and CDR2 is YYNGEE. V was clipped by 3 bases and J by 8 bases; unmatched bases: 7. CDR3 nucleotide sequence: TGTGCCAGCAGCGCCCGACAGGGAGACGAAAAACTGTTTTTT. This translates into CASSARQGDEKLFF.

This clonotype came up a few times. The CDR3: CASSLRPTGAEEKLFF. The CDR3 region has the DNA TGCGCCAGCAGCTTGCGGCCTACAGGGGCGGAGGAAAAACTGTTTTTT. This rearrangement joins TRBV5-1 to TRBJ1-4; 7 bases align to TRBD1. Germline V gene lookup returns CDR1 SGHRS and CDR2 YFSETQ. The CDR3 extends over 16 amino acids. V was pared by 1 base and J by 8 bases, with 11 bases of the junction left unmatched.

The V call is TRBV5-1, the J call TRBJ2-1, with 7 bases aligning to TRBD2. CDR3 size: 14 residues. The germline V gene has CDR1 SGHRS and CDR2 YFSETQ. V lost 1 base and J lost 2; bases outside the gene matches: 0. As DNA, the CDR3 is TGCGCCAGCAGCTTGAGCGGGGCCTACAATGAGCAGTTCTTC. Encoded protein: CASSLSGAYNEQFF. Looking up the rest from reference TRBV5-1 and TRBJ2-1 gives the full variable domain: KAGVTQTPRYLIKTRGQQVTLSCSPISGHRSVSWYQQTPGQGLQFLFEYFSETQRNKGNFPGRFSGRQFSNSRSEMNVSTLELGDSALYLCASSLSGAYNEQFFGPGTRLTVL.

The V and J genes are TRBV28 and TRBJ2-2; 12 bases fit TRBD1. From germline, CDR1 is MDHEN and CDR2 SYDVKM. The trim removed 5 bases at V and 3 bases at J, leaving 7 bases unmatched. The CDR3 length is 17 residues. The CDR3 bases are TGTGCCAGCAGTCGGGACAGGGGGCGTTGGGACACCGGGGAGCTGTTTTTT. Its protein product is CASSRDRGRWDTGELFF.

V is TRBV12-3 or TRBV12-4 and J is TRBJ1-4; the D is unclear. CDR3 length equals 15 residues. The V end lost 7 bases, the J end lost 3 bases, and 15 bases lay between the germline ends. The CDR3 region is CASTRTVLANEKLFF. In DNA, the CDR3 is TGTGCCAGCACTCGCACGGTGCTAGCTAATGAAAAACTGTTTTTT.

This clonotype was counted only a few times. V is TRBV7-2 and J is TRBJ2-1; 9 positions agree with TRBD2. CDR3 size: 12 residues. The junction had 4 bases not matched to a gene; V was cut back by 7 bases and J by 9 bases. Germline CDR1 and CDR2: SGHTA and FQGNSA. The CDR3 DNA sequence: TGTGCCAGCAAGCCGACTAGCGGTGAGCAGTTCTTC. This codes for CASKPTSGEQFF.